The source of this T cell receptor beta chain is a study of molecular identifiers for immune sequencing clone quantification. General observations from the study: Spike-in Jurkat TCR RNA from a single cell reportedly registered among roughly 1.1 million naive cells.

Germline V lookup: CDR1 LNHDA, CDR2 SQIVND (reference sequence). This CDR3 has 15 amino acids. Trimming shortened V by 1 base and J by 4 bases, and 11 bases separated the two germline ends. TCRdb re-called the PCR reads through MiXCR, storing one row per CDR3 protein. This table holds 90,000 or so distinct CDR3 sequences, roughly a fifth found once. In its sample, this clonotype was seen a few times. Its antigen is currently unknown. The specimen was naive CD8+ T cells from blood, with Jurkat cell RNA spiked in. Stated subset: FACS-sorted CD8+CD4-CCR7+CD45RA+ naive T cells. The chain recombines TRBV19 with TRBJ1-5; D unresolved. The clonotype originates from a human donor in good health. Some libraries in this study had Jurkat cell RNA spiked in. The CDR3 DNA follows: TGTGCCAGTAGTATAGGGGCTTTTCCAAATCAGCCCCAGCATTTT. Translating gives CASSIGAFPNQPQHF. Full variable domain (missing parts from reference TRBV19 and TRBJ1-5): DGGITQSPKYLFRKEGQNVTLSCEQNLNHDAMYWYRQDPGQGLRLIYYSQIVNDFQKGDIAEGYSVSREKKESFPLTVTSAQKNPTAFYLCASSIGAFPNQPQHFGDGTRLSIL.